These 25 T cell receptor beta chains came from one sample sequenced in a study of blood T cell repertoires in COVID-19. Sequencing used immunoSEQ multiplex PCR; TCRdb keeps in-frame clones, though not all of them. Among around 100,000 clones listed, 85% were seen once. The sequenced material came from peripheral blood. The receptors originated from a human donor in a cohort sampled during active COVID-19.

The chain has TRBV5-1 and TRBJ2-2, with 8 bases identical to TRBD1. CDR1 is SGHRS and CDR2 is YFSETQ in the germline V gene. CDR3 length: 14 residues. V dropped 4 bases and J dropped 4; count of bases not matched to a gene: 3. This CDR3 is CASSTTGVTGELFF. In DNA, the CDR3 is TGCGCCAGCAGCACGACAGGGGTCACCGGGGAGCTGTTTTTT.

The CDR3, as DNA: TGTGCCAGTAGTATGGCGGACAGCAACTCCTACGAGCAGTACTTC. It encodes CASSMADSNSYEQYF. The genes are TRBV19 and TRBJ2-7, with a tentative D call TRBD1 (6 bases). Deletions cut 3 bases from V and 0 bases from J, with 12 bases between. This CDR3 has 15 amino acids. Germline CDR1 and CDR2: LNHDA and SQIVND (reference sequence).

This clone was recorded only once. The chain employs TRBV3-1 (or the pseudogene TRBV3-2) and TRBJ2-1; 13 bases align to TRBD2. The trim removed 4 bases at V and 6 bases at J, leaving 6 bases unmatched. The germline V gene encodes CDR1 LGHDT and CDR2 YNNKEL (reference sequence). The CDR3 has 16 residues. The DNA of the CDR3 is TGTGCCAGCAGCCTCCAGGGACTAGCGGGGAGCAATGAGCAGTTCTTC. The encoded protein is CASSLQGLAGSNEQFF.

The DNA for the CDR3 is TGTGCCAGTAGTATACTCCGGGACAGCGACTATGGCTACACCTTC. It translates to CASSILRDSDYGYTF. The chain is built from TRBV19 and TRBJ1-2, with TRBD1 identical over 7 bases. Germline V CDR1 and CDR2: LNHDA, SQIVND (reference sequence). J was trimmed by 3 bases and V by 2 bases; bases with no gene match: 6. CDR3 length: 15 residues.

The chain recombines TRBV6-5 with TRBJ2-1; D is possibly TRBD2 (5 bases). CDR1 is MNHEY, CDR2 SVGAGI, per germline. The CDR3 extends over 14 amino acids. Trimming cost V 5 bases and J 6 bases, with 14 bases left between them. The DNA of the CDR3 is TGTGCCAGCAGTCCTAAGCGACTACCCAATGAGCAGTTCTTC. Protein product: CASSPKRLPNEQFF.

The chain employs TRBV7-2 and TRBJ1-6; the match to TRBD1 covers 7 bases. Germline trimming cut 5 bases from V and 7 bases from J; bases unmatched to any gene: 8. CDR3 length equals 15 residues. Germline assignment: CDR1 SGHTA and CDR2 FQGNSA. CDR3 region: CASSLGRGQNSPLHF. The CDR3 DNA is TGTGCCAGCAGCCTAGGGCGGGGACAGAATTCACCCCTCCACTTT.

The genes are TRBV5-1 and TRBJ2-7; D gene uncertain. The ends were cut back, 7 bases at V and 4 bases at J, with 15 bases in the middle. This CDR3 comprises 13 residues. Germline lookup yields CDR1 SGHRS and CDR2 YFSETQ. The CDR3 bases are TGCGCCAGCGGTATGTCCAGTAAATACGAGCAGTACTTC. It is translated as CASGMSSKYEQYF. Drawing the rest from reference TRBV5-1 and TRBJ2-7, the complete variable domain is KAGVTQTPRYLIKTRGQQVTLSCSPISGHRSVSWYQQTPGQGLQFLFEYFSETQRNKGNFPGRFSGRQFSNSRSEMNVSTLELGDSALYLCASGMSSKYEQYFGPGTRLTVT.

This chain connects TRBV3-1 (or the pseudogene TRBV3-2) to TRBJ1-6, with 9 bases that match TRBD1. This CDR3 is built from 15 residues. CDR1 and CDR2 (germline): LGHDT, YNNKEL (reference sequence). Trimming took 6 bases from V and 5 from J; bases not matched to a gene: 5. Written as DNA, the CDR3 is TGTGCCAGCAGGGCCCGGGACAGGGATAATTCACCCCTCCACTTT. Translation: CASRARDRDNSPLHF.

The CDR3: CASSGAGYTEAFF. CDR3 nucleotides: TGCGCCAGCAGCGGGGCAGGGTACACTGAAGCTTTCTTT. The chain employs TRBV5-1 and TRBJ1-1; D is possibly TRBD1 (5 bases). This CDR3 spans 13 amino acids. Trimming left V 4 bases short and J 3 bases short, with 10 bases between. CDR1 and CDR2 from the germline V gene are SGHRS and YFSETQ.

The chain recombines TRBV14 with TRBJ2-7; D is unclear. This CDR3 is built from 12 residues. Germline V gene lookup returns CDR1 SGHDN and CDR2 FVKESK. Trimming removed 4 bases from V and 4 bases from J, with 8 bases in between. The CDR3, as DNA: TGTGCCAGCAGCCTAAGACAATACGAGCAGTACTTC. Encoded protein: CASSLRQYEQYF.

The CDR3 reads CASSLAPGSYEQYF. The CDR3 nucleotides are TGCGCCAGCAGCTTGGCCCCGGGATCCTACGAGCAGTACTTC. This chain uses TRBV5-1 with TRBJ2-7; tentatively, D is TRBD2 (5 bases). This CDR3 is 14 amino acids long. V was shortened by 0 bases and J by 1 base, with 8 bases between the two germline ends. In germline, CDR1 is SGHRS, CDR2 YFSETQ.

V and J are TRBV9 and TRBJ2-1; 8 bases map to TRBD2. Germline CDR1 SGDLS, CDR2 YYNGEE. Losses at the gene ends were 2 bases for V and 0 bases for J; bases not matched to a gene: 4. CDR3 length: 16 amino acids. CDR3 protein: CASSVGRGASYNEQFF. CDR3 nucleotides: TGTGCCAGCAGCGTTGGGCGGGGGGCCTCCTACAATGAGCAGTTCTTC.

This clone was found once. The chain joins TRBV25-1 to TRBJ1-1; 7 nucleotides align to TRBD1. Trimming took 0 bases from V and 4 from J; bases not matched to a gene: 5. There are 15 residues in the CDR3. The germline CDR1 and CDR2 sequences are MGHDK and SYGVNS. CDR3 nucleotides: TGTGCCAGCAGTGAATATAAGGGGGCATTCACTGAAGCTTTCTTT. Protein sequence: CASSEYKGAFTEAFF. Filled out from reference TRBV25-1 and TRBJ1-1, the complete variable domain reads EADIYQTPRYLVIGTGKKITLECSQTMGHDKMYWYQQDPGMELHLIHYSYGVNSTEKGDLSSESTVSRIRTEHFPLTLESARPSHTSQYLCASSEYKGAFTEAFFGQGTRLTVV.

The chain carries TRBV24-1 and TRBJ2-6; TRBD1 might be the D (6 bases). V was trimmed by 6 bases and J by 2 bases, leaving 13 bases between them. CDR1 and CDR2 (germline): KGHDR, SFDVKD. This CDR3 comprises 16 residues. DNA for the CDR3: TGTGCCACCAGTCACCCCCAGGGGACTGGGGCCAACGTCCTGACTTTC. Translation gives CATSHPQGTGANVLTF.

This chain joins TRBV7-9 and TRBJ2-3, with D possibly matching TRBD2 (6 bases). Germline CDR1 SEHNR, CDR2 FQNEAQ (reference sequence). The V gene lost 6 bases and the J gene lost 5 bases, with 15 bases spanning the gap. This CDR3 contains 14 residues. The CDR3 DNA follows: TGTGCCAGCAGTCTGGATCCGGGGGAAGATACGCAGTATTTT. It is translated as CASSLDPGEDTQYF.

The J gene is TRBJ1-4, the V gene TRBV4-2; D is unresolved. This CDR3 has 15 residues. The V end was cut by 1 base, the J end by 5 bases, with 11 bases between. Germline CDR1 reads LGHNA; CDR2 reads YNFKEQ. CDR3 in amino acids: CASSQVSGANEKLFF. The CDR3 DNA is TGTGCCAGCAGCCAAGTATCCGGAGCAAATGAAAAACTGTTTTTT.

For the CDR3, the DNA is TGTGCCAGTAGTCACCGGACAGGGACCTATGGCTACACCTTC. Translating gives CASSHRTGTYGYTF. This rearrangement joins TRBV19 to TRBJ1-2, with 8 bases identical to TRBD1. CDR3 length: 14 residues. Germline CDR1 is LNHDA and CDR2 is SQIVND (reference sequence). The ends lost 5 bases at V and 4 bases at J; junction bases unmatched: 6.

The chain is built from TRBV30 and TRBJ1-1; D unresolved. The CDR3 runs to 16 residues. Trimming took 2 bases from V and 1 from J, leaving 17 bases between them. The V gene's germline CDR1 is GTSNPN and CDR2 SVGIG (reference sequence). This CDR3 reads CAWSPRQSRPNTEAFF. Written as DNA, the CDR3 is TGTGCCTGGAGTCCCCGCCAGTCGAGGCCGAACACTGAAGCTTTCTTT.

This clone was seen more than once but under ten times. CDR3 sequence: CASSQGLGSDYGYTF. For the CDR3, the DNA is TGCGCCAGCAGCCAAGGGCTAGGCTCCGACTATGGCTACACCTTC. This chain joins TRBV4-1 and TRBJ1-2, with no clear D. Germline V gene lookup returns CDR1 MGHRA and CDR2 YSYEKL. Between the trimmed V and J ends, which lost 1 base and 3 bases, there was a span of 12 bases. CDR3 length: 15 residues.

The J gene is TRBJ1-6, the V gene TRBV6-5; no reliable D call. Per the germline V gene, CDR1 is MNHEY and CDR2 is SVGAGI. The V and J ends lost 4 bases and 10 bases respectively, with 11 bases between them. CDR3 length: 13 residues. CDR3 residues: CASSWVLESPLHF. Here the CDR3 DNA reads TGTGCCAGCAGTTGGGTCCTAGAGTCACCCCTCCACTTT.

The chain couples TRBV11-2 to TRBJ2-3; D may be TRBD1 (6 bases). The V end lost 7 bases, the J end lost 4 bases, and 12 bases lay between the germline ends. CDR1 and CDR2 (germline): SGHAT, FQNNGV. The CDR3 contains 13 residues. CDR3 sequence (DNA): TGTGCCAGCAACAGGGTTGGTGCAGATACGCAGTATTTT. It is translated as CASNRVGADTQYF.

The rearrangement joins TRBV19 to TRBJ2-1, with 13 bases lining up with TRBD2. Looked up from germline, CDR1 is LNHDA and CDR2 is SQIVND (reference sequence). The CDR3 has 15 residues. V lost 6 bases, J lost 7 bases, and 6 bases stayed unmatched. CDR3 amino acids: CASSWGLAGTNEQFF. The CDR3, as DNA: TGTGCCAGTAGCTGGGGACTAGCGGGAACTAATGAGCAGTTCTTC.

The CDR3 nucleotides read TGCAGCGTTGCGAGTACCGGGACAGGCACCTATGGCTACACCTTC. This gives the protein CSVASTGTGTYGYTF. The chain carries TRBV29-1 and TRBJ1-2, with 8 nucleotides matching TRBD1. This CDR3 spans 15 amino acids. V shed 4 bases, J shed 4 bases, and the junction held 11 bases outside the gene matches. Germline assignment: CDR1 SQVTM and CDR2 ANQGSEA.

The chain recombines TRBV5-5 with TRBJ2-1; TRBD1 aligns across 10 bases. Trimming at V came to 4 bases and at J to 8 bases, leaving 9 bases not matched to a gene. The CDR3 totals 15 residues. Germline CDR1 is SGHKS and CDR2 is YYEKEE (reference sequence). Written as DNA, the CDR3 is TGTGCCAGCAGCCCATGGGGGGACAGGGGAGATGAGCAGTTCTTC. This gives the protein CASSPWGDRGDEQFF.

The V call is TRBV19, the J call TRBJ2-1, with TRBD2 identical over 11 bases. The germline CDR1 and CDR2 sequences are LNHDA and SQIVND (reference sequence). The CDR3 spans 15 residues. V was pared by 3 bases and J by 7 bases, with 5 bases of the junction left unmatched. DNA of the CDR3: TGTGCCAGTAGTATTAGCGGGGGGGCAGGAAATGAGCAGTTCTTC. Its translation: CASSISGGAGNEQFF.